This T cell receptor (beta chain) was recorded in a study of T cell responses to AZD1222 COVID-19 vaccine. Study-wide findings and caveats: Two AZD1222 administrations were followed by greater Spike-specific TCR breadth and depth.

Clones were read by immunoSEQ multiplex PCR, and TCRdb kept only the in-frame ones, dropping some. This sample yields about 110,000 clones, of which approximately 90% are seen a single time; 3.2% belongs to the top ten. Worth noting for this clone: Its specificity is unknown.

This CDR3 has 11 amino acids. CDR1 is DFQATT, CDR2 SNEGSKA, per germline (reference sequence). Germline trimming cut 6 bases from V and 4 bases from J; bases unmatched to any gene: 2. The source was peripheral blood, collected on day 0 of AZD1222 vaccination. This receptor was identified in an adult in good health. The J gene is TRBJ1-2, the V gene TRBV20-1; 7 positions match TRBD1. The chain's CDR3 is CSAAGGYGYTF. CDR3 in DNA: TGCAGTGCGGCAGGGGGCTATGGCTACACCTTC.